This is a list of T cell receptor beta chains from one sample in a study of Ad26.COV2.S vaccination and SARS-CoV-2 variants. Profiling relied on immunoSEQ multiplex PCR, and the TCRdb table lists in-frame clones only, not all of them. Of around 450,000 clones detected, 80% to 90% appear once; the ten largest clones hold about 1.5%. The material was peripheral blood, obtained in a trial of Ad26.COV2.S vaccine versus placebo. The origin of the receptors is a person aged 18 to 59 who received the Ad26.COV2.S COVID-19 vaccine or a placebo. Each CDR3 is given with its conserved first and last residue. D genes are given only for firm matches. The listing skips clone size in some rows; elsewhere it reads once, few, many or a size class.

J gene: TRBJ2-2; D gene: .; V gene: TRBV6-5; clone size: once; CDR3 protein: CASSYSLTGELFF; CDR3 DNA: TGTGCCAGCAGTTACTCCTTGACCGGGGAGCTGTTTTTT
J gene: TRBJ2-1; D gene: .; V gene: TRBV24-1; clone size: .; CDR3 protein: CATSDRDGYNEQFF; CDR3 DNA: TGTGCCACCAGTGATCGGGACGGATACAATGAGCAGTTCTTC
J gene: TRBJ1-2; D gene: .; V gene: TRBV18; clone size: .; CDR3 protein: CASSPDLQIMNGYTF; CDR3 DNA: TGTGCCAGCTCACCAGATCTGCAGATAATGAATGGCTACACCTTC
J gene: TRBJ2-7; D gene: TRBD2; V gene: TRBV11-3; clone size: .; CDR3 protein: CASRSKKREHYEQYF; CDR3 DNA: TGTGCCAGCAGATCCAAAAAGCGGGAACACTACGAGCAGTACTTC
J gene: TRBJ1-3; D gene: .; V gene: TRBV9; clone size: .; CDR3 protein: CASMGGSGNTIYF; CDR3 DNA: TGTGCCAGCATGGGGGGCTCTGGAAACACCATATATTTT
J gene: TRBJ1-6; D gene: .; V gene: TRBV21-1; clone size: .; CDR3 protein: CASSTQTGPSYNSPLHF; CDR3 DNA: TGTGCCAGCAGCACCCAAACAGGGCCATCCTATAATTCACCCCTCCACTTT
J gene: TRBJ2-7; D gene: .; V gene: TRBV4-1; clone size: .; CDR3 protein: CASSQDPGPFYEQYF; CDR3 DNA: TGCGCCAGCAGCCAAGATCCGGGACCATTCTACGAGCAGTACTTC
J gene: TRBJ2-5; D gene: .; V gene: TRBV30; clone size: once; CDR3 protein: CAWTGGVNQETQYF; CDR3 DNA: TGTGCCTGGACTGGGGGAGTTAATCAAGAGACCCAGTACTTC
J gene: TRBJ2-2; D gene: TRBD2; V gene: TRBV29-1; clone size: .; CDR3 protein: CSVPSGSAGELFF; CDR3 DNA: TGCAGCGTTCCTAGCGGGAGCGCCGGGGAGCTGTTTTTT
J gene: TRBJ2-3; D gene: TRBD2; V gene: TRBV19; clone size: .; CDR3 protein: CASSIGLAGPTDTQYF; CDR3 DNA: TGTGCCAGTAGTATAGGGCTAGCGGGGCCCACAGATACGCAGTATTTT
J gene: TRBJ1-1; D gene: .; V gene: TRBV30; clone size: .; CDR3 protein: CAWSVGARTEAFF; CDR3 DNA: TGTGCCTGGAGTGTCGGGGCACGGACTGAAGCTTTCTTT
J gene: TRBJ2-7; D gene: .; V gene: TRBV9; clone size: .; CDR3 protein: CASSVVASQGIEQYF; CDR3 DNA: TGTGCCAGCAGCGTAGTGGCAAGTCAAGGGATTGAGCAGTACTTC
J gene: TRBJ1-1; D gene: TRBD1; V gene: TRBV27; clone size: .; CDR3 protein: CASTGTGGWTEAFF; CDR3 DNA: TGTGCCAGCACGGGGACAGGGGGTTGGACTGAAGCTTTCTTT
J gene: TRBJ1-6; D gene: .; V gene: TRBV11-2; clone size: .; CDR3 protein: CASSLVSNSPLHF; CDR3 DNA: TGTGCCAGCAGCTTAGTTAGTAATTCACCCCTCCACTTT
J gene: TRBJ2-2; D gene: .; V gene: TRBV7-6; clone size: .; CDR3 protein: CASSPLDTGELFF; CDR3 DNA: TGTGCCAGCAGCCCCTTAGACACCGGGGAGCTGTTTTTT
J gene: TRBJ2-3; D gene: TRBD2; V gene: TRBV30; clone size: .; CDR3 protein: CAWSVSGLGAQYF; CDR3 DNA: TGTGCCTGGAGTGTTTCGGGACTAGGCGCGCAGTATTTT
J gene: TRBJ1-3; D gene: .; V gene: TRBV18; clone size: once; CDR3 protein: CASSPTTTISSGNTIYF; CDR3 DNA: TGTGCCAGCTCACCAACCACGACGATAAGCTCTGGAAACACCATATATTTT
J gene: TRBJ2-7; D gene: .; V gene: TRBV5-4; clone size: .; CDR3 protein: CASSAQPGSYEQYF; CDR3 DNA: TGTGCCAGCAGCGCCCAACCCGGTTCCTACGAGCAGTACTTC
J gene: TRBJ1-2; D gene: .; V gene: TRBV5-4; clone size: .; CDR3 protein: CASSSMDTYYGYTF; CDR3 DNA: TGTGCCAGCAGCTCAATGGACACCTACTATGGCTACACCTTC
J gene: TRBJ2-1; D gene: .; V gene: TRBV11-3; clone size: .; CDR3 protein: CASSLLAGLSSYNEQFF; CDR3 DNA: TGTGCCAGCAGCTTATTGGCAGGACTGAGCTCCTACAATGAGCAGTTCTTC
J gene: TRBJ2-7; D gene: TRBD2; V gene: TRBV5-4; clone size: .; CDR3 protein: CASSWGAGTSAYEQYF; CDR3 DNA: TGTGCCAGCTCTTGGGGAGCTGGGACTAGCGCTTACGAGCAGTACTTC
J gene: TRBJ2-3; D gene: .; V gene: TRBV4-3; clone size: .; CDR3 protein: CASSPEGSTDTQYF; CDR3 DNA: TGCGCCAGCAGCCCAGAGGGGAGCACAGATACGCAGTATTTT
J gene: TRBJ1-2; D gene: TRBD1; V gene: TRBV19; clone size: .; CDR3 protein: CASSLDRAPNYGYTF; CDR3 DNA: TGTGCCAGTAGCCTGGACAGGGCCCCAAACTATGGCTACACCTTC
J gene: TRBJ1-2; D gene: .; V gene: TRBV29-1; clone size: few; CDR3 protein: CSVVGGNYGYTF; CDR3 DNA: TGCAGCGTTGTAGGGGGTAACTATGGCTACACCTTC
J gene: TRBJ1-2; D gene: .; V gene: TRBV6-5; clone size: .; CDR3 protein: CASSYSGVGYGYTF; CDR3 DNA: TGTGCCAGCAGTTACTCCGGAGTCGGCTATGGCTACACCTTC
J gene: TRBJ2-6; D gene: .; V gene: TRBV7-2; clone size: .; CDR3 protein: CASSPEISGANVLTF; CDR3 DNA: TGTGCCAGCAGCCCAGAGATCTCTGGGGCCAACGTCCTGACTTTC
J gene: TRBJ1-5; D gene: .; V gene: TRBV7-2; clone size: .; CDR3 protein: CASSSGGLGTSQPQHF; CDR3 DNA: TGTGCCAGCAGCTCGGGCGGGTTGGGGACGTCTCAGCCCCAGCATTTT
J gene: TRBJ1-5; D gene: TRBD1; V gene: TRBV24-1; clone size: .; CDR3 protein: CATSGKGAHQPQHF; CDR3 DNA: TGTGCCACCAGTGGGAAGGGGGCCCATCAGCCCCAGCATTTT
J gene: TRBJ1-1; D gene: TRBD1; V gene: TRBV7-3; clone size: .; CDR3 protein: CASSLMGQGEAFF; CDR3 DNA: TGTGCCAGCAGCTTAATGGGACAGGGGGAAGCTTTCTTT
J gene: TRBJ1-1; D gene: TRBD1; V gene: TRBV28; clone size: .; CDR3 protein: CASRSAGTDNTEAFF; CDR3 DNA: TGTGCCAGCAGATCGGCCGGGACAGACAATACTGAAGCTTTCTTT
J gene: TRBJ2-1; D gene: TRBD1; V gene: TRBV11-2; clone size: .; CDR3 protein: CASSLGGQGYNEQFF; CDR3 DNA: TGTGCCAGCAGCTTAGGGGGACAGGGTTACAATGAGCAGTTCTTC
J gene: TRBJ1-4; D gene: .; V gene: TRBV30; clone size: .; CDR3 protein: CAWGGEKLFF; CDR3 DNA: TGTGCCTGGGGCGGTGAAAAACTGTTTTTT
J gene: TRBJ2-5; D gene: .; V gene: TRBV6-5; clone size: .; CDR3 protein: CASSYSLNIETQYF; CDR3 DNA: TGTGCCAGCAGTTACTCGTTGAATATCGAGACCCAGTACTTC
J gene: TRBJ2-3; D gene: .; V gene: TRBV10-3; clone size: .; CDR3 protein: CAISESWSTDTQYF; CDR3 DNA: TGTGCCATCAGTGAGTCATGGAGCACAGATACGCAGTATTTT
J gene: TRBJ1-2; D gene: TRBD1; V gene: TRBV6-5; clone size: few; CDR3 protein: CASRSLTGDYGYTF; CDR3 DNA: TGTGCCAGCAGGTCGTTGACAGGGGACTATGGCTACACCTTC
J gene: TRBJ1-4; D gene: .; V gene: TRBV18; clone size: .; CDR3 protein: CASSRDVHEKLFF; CDR3 DNA: TGTGCCAGCTCACGGGACGTCCATGAAAAACTGTTTTTT
J gene: TRBJ2-1; D gene: TRBD2; V gene: TRBV7-9; clone size: few; CDR3 protein: CASSLGLAGVDEQFF; CDR3 DNA: TGTGCCAGCAGCTTAGGCCTAGCGGGAGTGGACGAGCAGTTCTTC
J gene: TRBJ2-2; D gene: .; V gene: TRBV30; clone size: once; CDR3 protein: CAWSVGRTGTGELFF; CDR3 DNA: TGTGCCTGGAGTGTAGGTCGTACGGGGACCGGGGAGCTGTTTTTT
J gene: TRBJ2-7; D gene: .; V gene: TRBV6-2/TRBV6-3; clone size: .; CDR3 protein: CASSYRDTTQQYF; CDR3 DNA: TGTGCCAGCAGTTACCGGGATACTACGCAGCAGTACTTC
J gene: TRBJ2-7; D gene: TRBD1; V gene: TRBV7-9; clone size: few; CDR3 protein: CASSPDDRVQYF; CDR3 DNA: TGTGCCAGCAGCCCGGATGACAGGGTGCAGTACTTC
J gene: TRBJ2-2; D gene: TRBD2; V gene: TRBV12-5; clone size: .; CDR3 protein: CASGLRLAEYTGELFF; CDR3 DNA: TGTGCTAGTGGTTTACGACTAGCGGAGTACACCGGGGAGCTGTTTTTT
J gene: TRBJ2-7; D gene: .; V gene: TRBV7-9; clone size: .; CDR3 protein: CASSLQHEQYF; CDR3 DNA: TGTGCCAGCAGCTTACAACACGAGCAGTACTTC
J gene: TRBJ2-7; D gene: .; V gene: TRBV2; clone size: .; CDR3 protein: CASSNTRVTYEQYF; CDR3 DNA: TGTGCCAGCAGTAACACCAGGGTTACCTACGAGCAGTACTTC
J gene: TRBJ2-7; D gene: TRBD1; V gene: TRBV2; clone size: once; CDR3 protein: CASRPGTGGGEQYF; CDR3 DNA: TGTGCCAGCAGACCCGGGACAGGGGGCGGCGAGCAGTACTTC
J gene: TRBJ1-6; D gene: .; V gene: TRBV6-5; clone size: few; CDR3 protein: CASSMTANNSPLHF; CDR3 DNA: TGTGCCAGCAGTATGACAGCTAATAATTCACCCCTCCACTTT
J gene: TRBJ1-2; D gene: .; V gene: TRBV2; clone size: .; CDR3 protein: CASSGGGSYGYTF; CDR3 DNA: TGTGCCAGCAGTGGAGGCGGAAGCTATGGCTACACCTTC
J gene: TRBJ1-4; D gene: TRBD1; V gene: TRBV9; clone size: once; CDR3 protein: CASSVRQGGEKLFF; CDR3 DNA: TGTGCCAGCAGCGTCCGACAGGGTGGAGAAAAACTGTTTTTT
J gene: TRBJ1-1; D gene: .; V gene: TRBV2; clone size: .; CDR3 protein: CASSDRRGNAEAFF; CDR3 DNA: TGTGCCAGCAGTGACCGCCGGGGGAACGCTGAAGCTTTCTTT
J gene: TRBJ2-1; D gene: .; V gene: TRBV7-3; clone size: .; CDR3 protein: CASSLMGTREDEQFF; CDR3 DNA: TGTGCCAGCAGCTTAATGGGCACCAGGGAGGATGAGCAGTTCTTC